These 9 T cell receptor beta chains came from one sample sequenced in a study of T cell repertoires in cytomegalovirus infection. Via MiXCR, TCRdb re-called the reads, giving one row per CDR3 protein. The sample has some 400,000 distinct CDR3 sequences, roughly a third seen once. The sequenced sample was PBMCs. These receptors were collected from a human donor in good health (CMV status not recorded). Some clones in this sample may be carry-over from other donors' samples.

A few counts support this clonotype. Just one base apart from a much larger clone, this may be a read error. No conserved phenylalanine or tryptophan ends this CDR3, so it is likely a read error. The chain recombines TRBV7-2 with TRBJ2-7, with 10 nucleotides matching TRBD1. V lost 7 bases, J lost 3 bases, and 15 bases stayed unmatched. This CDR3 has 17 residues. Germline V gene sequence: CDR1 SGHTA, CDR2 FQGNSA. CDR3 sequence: CASTPTGGASPLYEQYL. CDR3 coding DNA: TGTGCCAGCACCCCGACAGGGGGCGCCTCCCCTCTCTACGAGCAGTACTTA.

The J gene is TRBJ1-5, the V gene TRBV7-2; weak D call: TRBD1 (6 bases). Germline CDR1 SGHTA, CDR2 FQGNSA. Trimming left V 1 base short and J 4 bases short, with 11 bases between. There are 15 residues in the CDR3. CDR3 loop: CASSLDWRGNQPQHF. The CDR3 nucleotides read TGTGCCAGCAGCTTAGACTGGAGGGGGAATCAGCCCCAGCATTTT.

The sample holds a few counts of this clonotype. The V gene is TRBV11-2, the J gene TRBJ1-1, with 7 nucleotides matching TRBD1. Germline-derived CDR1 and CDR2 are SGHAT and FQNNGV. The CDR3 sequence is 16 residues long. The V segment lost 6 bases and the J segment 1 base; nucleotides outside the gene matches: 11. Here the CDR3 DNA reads TGTGCCAGCAGACATGTGACAGGGTACGGGAACACTGAAGCTTTCTTT. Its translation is CASRHVTGYGNTEAFF.

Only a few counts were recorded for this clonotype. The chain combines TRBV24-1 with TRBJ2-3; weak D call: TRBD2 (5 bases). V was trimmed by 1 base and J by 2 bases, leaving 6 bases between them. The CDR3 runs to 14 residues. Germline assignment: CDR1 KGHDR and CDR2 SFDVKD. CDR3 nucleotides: TGTGCCACCAGTGATTTTGACTACACAGATACGCAGTATTTT. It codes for CATSDFDYTDTQYF.

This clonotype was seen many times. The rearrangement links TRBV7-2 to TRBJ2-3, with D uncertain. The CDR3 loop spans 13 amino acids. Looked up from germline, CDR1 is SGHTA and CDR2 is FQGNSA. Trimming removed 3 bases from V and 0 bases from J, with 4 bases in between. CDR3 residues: CASSFSSTDTQYF. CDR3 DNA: TGTGCCAGCAGCTTTTCGAGCACAGATACGCAGTATTTT.

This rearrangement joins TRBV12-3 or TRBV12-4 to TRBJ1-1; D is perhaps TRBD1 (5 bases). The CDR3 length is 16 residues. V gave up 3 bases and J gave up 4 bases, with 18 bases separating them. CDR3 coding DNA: TGTGCCAGCAGTTTCGTTTCGGTGGAGGGGAGCACTGAAGCTTTCTTT. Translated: CASSFVSVEGSTEAFF.

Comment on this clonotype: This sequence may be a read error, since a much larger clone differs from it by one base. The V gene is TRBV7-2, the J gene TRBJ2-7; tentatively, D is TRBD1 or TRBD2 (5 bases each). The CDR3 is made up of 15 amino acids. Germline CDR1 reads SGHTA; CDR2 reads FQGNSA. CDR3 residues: CASSLRDGSSYEQCF. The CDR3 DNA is TGTGCCAGCAGCCTCAGGGACGGTAGCTCCTACGAGCAGTGCTTC.

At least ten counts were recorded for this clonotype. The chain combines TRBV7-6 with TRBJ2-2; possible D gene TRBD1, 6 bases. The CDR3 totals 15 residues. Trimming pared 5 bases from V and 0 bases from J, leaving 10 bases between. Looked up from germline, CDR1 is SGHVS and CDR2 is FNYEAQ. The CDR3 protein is CASSRQAPNTGELFF. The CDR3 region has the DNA TGTGCCAGCAGCCGACAGGCTCCGAACACCGGGGAGCTGTTTTTT.

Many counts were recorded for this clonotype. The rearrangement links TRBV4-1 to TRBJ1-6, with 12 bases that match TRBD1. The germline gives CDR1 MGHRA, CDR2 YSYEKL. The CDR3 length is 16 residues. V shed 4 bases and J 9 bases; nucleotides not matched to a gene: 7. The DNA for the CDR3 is TGCGCCAGCAGCCGCGATGGGACAGGGGGCACTTCACCCCTCCACTTT. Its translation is CASSRDGTGGTSPLHF.